The clone carrying this T cell receptor (beta chain) was counted only a few times. Its matching antigen is unknown. CDR3 length: 16 amino acids. Germline V CDR1 and CDR2: SGHTA, FQGNSA. After removal of 4 bases from V and 1 base from J, the junction contained 10 bases not matched to a gene. Of the isolated RNA, all was reverse transcribed, and so the sequenced material was expressed TCRB transcripts. The data were produced by immunoSEQ multiplex PCR, yet TCRdb's version contains in-frame clones alone and is incomplete. In the table there are under 450,000 clones, approximately 15% of which are singletons. By way of CD45RO/CCR7/CD25/CD127/CD95/CD27, the CD4+ regulatory, stem cell-like memory, central memory and naive cells were sorted. The data stem from a study of beta chain features in type 1 diabetes. The study, taken as a whole, reports: Cells that show high TCR expression could be over-represented by cDNA sequencing.

This TCR was sampled from a man aged 25-40 years in good health. This rearrangement joins TRBV7-2 to TRBJ2-7, with 7 bases that match TRBD1. Sequencing input: naive CD4+ T cells from blood. The CDR3 DNA reads TGTGCCAGCAGCTCACGTCGACAGGGTTCTTCCTACGAGCAGTACTTC. As protein: CASSSRRQGSSYEQYF.